This T cell receptor (beta chain) was recorded in a study of T-cell reconstitution after alpha-beta-depleted transplantation in children. In its sample, this clonotype was seen many times. Its antigen is as yet unknown. Findings of the study overall: Surviving thymic progenitors and recipient T cells were the source of high TCRbeta diversity at day 60 in some patients. One year after transplant, T-cell counts and diversity came mostly from newly produced T cells. Approximately two months post-transplant, alpha-beta T cells reportedly originated from several hundred expanded graft clones.

Preparation of the TCRbeta library was carried out with unique molecular identifiers. TCRdb ran MiXCR on the PCR reads and lists one entry per CDR3 protein. Of approximately 290,000 distinct CDR3 sequences in the sample, approximately 10% are singletons; the top ten hold around 20%. This CDR3 region has 13 residues. The V gene lost 3 bases and the J gene lost 3 bases, with 8 bases spanning the gap. V gene TRBV12-3 or TRBV12-4 combines with J gene TRBJ1-1; TRBD1 is a possible D gene (5 bases). Sample: peripheral blood, taken 180 days after TCRalphabeta/CD19-depleted stem cell transplant. The receptor was derived from a male patient aged 2-9 years who had a stem cell transplant for chronic granulomatous disease, so the T cells may come from the graft donor. The CDR3 DNA is TGTGCCAGCAGTTTGTTGGGGGACACTGAAGCTTTCTTT. Translating gives CASSLLGDTEAFF.